One and the same sample provided the 20 T cell receptor beta chains below, sequenced in a study of shared clonotypes between healthy human individuals (dated by TCRdb to between 2020 and 2021). Libraries were made using the immunoSEQ multiplex PCR assay. TCRdb took this table from immuneACCESS and kept in-frame rearrangements with V and J called. Such tables lack part of the clones; where checked against another copy, unresolved V genes explain under half of the gap, and the rest is unexplained. The table for this sample lists about 470,000 clones; about four fifths of them were counted only once. The ten most abundant clones make up around 14% of the sample. The sequencing sample was made of PBMCs. All receptors derive from a woman in her thirties or forties in good health. Some clones in this sample may be carry-over from other donors' samples.

The gene calls are TRBV30 and TRBJ1-1; 7 bases match TRBD1. Trimming cost V 3 bases and J 1 base; bases outside gene matches: 2. CDR1 is GTSNPN, CDR2 SVGIG, per germline (reference sequence). This CDR3 spans 13 amino acids. The CDR3 reads CAWRGDRNTEAFF. DNA of the CDR3: TGTGCCTGGAGGGGGGACAGGAACACTGAAGCTTTCTTT.

This chain joins TRBV5-6 and TRBJ2-3, with 7 bases identical to TRBD1. The CDR3 has 13 amino acids. Looked up from germline, CDR1 is SGHDT and CDR2 is YYEEEE. Trimming at V came to 0 bases and at J to 10 bases, leaving 5 bases not matched to a gene. The chain's CDR3 is CASSLGQGTAQYF. CDR3 bases: TGTGCCAGCAGCTTGGGCCAAGGGACAGCGCAGTATTTT.

The chain joins TRBV5-6 to TRBJ2-1; D is perhaps TRBD2 (7 bases). The ends were cut back, 4 bases at V and 6 bases at J, with 17 bases in the middle. Germline V lookup: CDR1 SGHDT, CDR2 YYEEEE. The CDR3 loop spans 15 amino acids. The CDR3 spells CASSPGGGVRNEQFF. CDR3 sequence (DNA): TGTGCCAGCAGCCCCGGAGGGGGGGTTCGCAATGAGCAGTTCTTC.

This clone was counted once. The CDR3 protein is CASRVPGTGEEGEQFF. The DNA of the CDR3 is TGCGCCAGCAGAGTACCTGGGACAGGGGAAGAAGGTGAGCAGTTCTTC. J is TRBJ2-1 and V is TRBV5-1, with 10 bases identical to TRBD1. In germline, CDR1 is SGHRS, CDR2 YFSETQ. With V trimmed by 5 bases and J by 9 bases, 14 bases remained unmatched. The CDR3 sequence is 16 residues long.

This clone was detected only a few times. Different DNA sequences within this sample yield the same CDR3. The chain employs TRBV5-1 and TRBJ2-5; 7 nucleotides line up with TRBD1. Germline assignment: CDR1 SGHRS and CDR2 YFSETQ. V gave up 4 bases and J gave up 2 bases; unmatched junction bases: 5. CDR3 length: 14 residues. CDR3 sequence: CASSVGTAQETQYF. The CDR3 region has the DNA TGCGCCAGCAGCGTCGGGACAGCTCAAGAGACCCAGTACTTC.

This clone was seen ten or more times. This chain links TRBV2 with TRBJ2-3; 8 bases map to TRBD2. CDR1 and CDR2 (germline): SNHLY, FYNNEI. J was trimmed by 7 bases and V by 4 bases; bases with no gene match: 7. This CDR3 is 14 amino acids long. The CDR3 DNA is TGTGCCAGCAGTGTCTCTAGCGGGCTCAATACGCAGTATTTT. Translated: CASSVSSGLNTQYF. The full variable domain, completed using reference TRBV2 and TRBJ2-3, is EPEVTQTPSHQVTQMGQEVILRCVPISNHLYFYWYRQILGQKVEFLVSFYNNEISEKSEIFDDQFSVERPDGSNFTLKIRSTKLEDSAMYFCASSVSSGLNTQYFGPGTRLTVL.

This rearrangement joins TRBV10-3 to TRBJ2-3; tentatively, D is TRBD2 (6 bases). Trimming pared 11 bases from V and 4 bases from J, leaving 16 bases between. Germline V CDR1 and CDR2: ENHRY, SYGVKD. The CDR3 loop spans 13 amino acids. The CDR3 is CASRRESPDTQYF. Here the CDR3 DNA reads TGTGCCTCGAGGCGGGAATCCCCAGATACGCAGTATTTT.

V usage is TRBV7-2 and J usage is TRBJ2-5; 8 bases align to TRBD1. CDR1 SGHTA and CDR2 FQGNSA come from the germline V gene. Germline trimming cut 1 base from V and 5 bases from J; bases unmatched to any gene: 6. There are 15 residues in the CDR3. CDR3 sequence (DNA): TGTGCCAGCAGCTTAGTTGGGACAGGTTGGGAGACCCAGTACTTC. This encodes CASSLVGTGWETQYF.

The chain joins TRBV6-6 to TRBJ2-2; no clear D gene. There are 13 residues in the CDR3. Germline CDR1 reads MNHNY; CDR2 reads SVGAGI (reference sequence). The V gene lost 9 bases and the J gene lost 3 bases, with 11 bases spanning the gap. CDR3 residues: CASMDGDTGELFF. CDR3 nucleotide sequence: TGTGCCAGTATGGACGGTGACACCGGGGAGCTGTTTTTT.

V usage is TRBV5-6 and J usage is TRBJ2-7, with D possibly being TRBD1 (6 bases). Trimming left V 4 bases short and J 3 bases short, with 14 bases between. Germline values: CDR1 SGHDT, CDR2 YYEEEE. The CDR3 sequence is 14 residues long. The CDR3: CASSLVGQNYEQYF. The CDR3 coding sequence is TGTGCCAGCAGCCTTGTCGGACAGAACTACGAGCAGTACTTC.

The chain uses TRBV30 and TRBJ1-6, with 8 positions matching TRBD1. From germline, CDR1 is GTSNPN and CDR2 SVGIG (reference sequence). The ends lost 0 bases at V and 7 bases at J; junction bases unmatched: 5. The CDR3 is 15 residues long. The CDR3 reads CAWSVGPGGNSPLHF. The CDR3 DNA is TGTGCCTGGAGTGTCGGGCCAGGGGGCAATTCACCCCTCCACTTT.

This clone appeared a few times. This sequence joins TRBV5-6 and TRBJ1-1; D may be TRBD1 (5 bases). The ends were cut back, 0 bases at V and 6 bases at J, with 12 bases in the middle. Germline-derived CDR1 and CDR2 are SGHDT and YYEEEE. This CDR3 is 14 amino acids long. The CDR3 DNA reads TGTGCCAGCAGCTTGGTGGGACGTCCCTCTGAAGCTTTCTTT. As protein: CASSLVGRPSEAFF.

The CDR3 DNA reads as TGTGCCAGCAGCCCCACCGGGTCTAACTATGGCTACACCTTC. This sequence encodes CASSPTGSNYGYTF. V gene TRBV27 combines with J gene TRBJ1-2; D remains unclear. In germline, CDR1 is MNHEY, CDR2 SMNVEV (reference sequence). The CDR3 runs to 14 residues. V shed 6 bases and J shed 0 bases, with 11 bases lying between them.

In its sample, this clone was seen a few times. Other DNA sequences from this sample encode an identical CDR3 as well. J is TRBJ1-1 and V is TRBV9; maybe TRBD1 (5 bases). CDR3 length: 13 amino acids. Deletions cut 5 bases from V and 0 bases from J, with 8 bases between. Per the germline V gene, CDR1 is SGDLS and CDR2 is YYNGEE. For the CDR3, the DNA is TGTGCCAGCAGTGGGACCGTGAACACTGAAGCTTTCTTT. It specifies CASSGTVNTEAFF.

The CDR3 region is CASSARQGRTEAFF. As DNA, the CDR3 is TGTGCCAGCAGCGCAAGACAGGGGCGCACTGAAGCTTTCTTT. The J gene is TRBJ1-1, the V gene TRBV5-5, with TRBD1 matching 8 bases. With 4 bases clipped from V and 4 bases from J, the junction kept 6 bases outside the gene matches. Germline V gene sequence: CDR1 SGHKS, CDR2 YYEKEE (reference sequence). This CDR3 has 14 residues.

This clone was counted only a few times. The rearrangement uses TRBV5-4 and TRBJ2-1; 7 bases fit TRBD1. Germline CDR1 and CDR2: SGHNT and YYREEE (reference sequence). Trimming removed 2 bases from V and 4 bases from J; junction bases left unmatched: 6. CDR3 size: 15 residues. The CDR3 loop reads CASSLFRDRYNEQFF. Here the CDR3 DNA reads TGTGCCAGCAGCTTATTCCGGGACAGATACAATGAGCAGTTCTTC.

The chain employs TRBV7-9 and TRBJ2-1; D is uncertain. The CDR3 has 13 residues. Germline CDR1 SEHNR, CDR2 FQNEAQ (reference sequence). V lost 5 bases and J 1 base, leaving 6 bases between the germline ends. CDR3 residues: CASSVTSYNEQFF. The DNA for the CDR3 is TGTGCCAGCAGCGTGACTTCCTACAATGAGCAGTTCTTC. The full variable domain, in which reference TRBV7-9 and TRBJ2-1 provide the parts outside the CDR3, is DTGVSQNPRHKITKRGQNVTFRCDPISEHNRLYWYRQTLGQGPEFLTYFQNEAQLEKSRLLSDRFSAERPKGSFSTLEIQRTEQGDSAMYLCASSVTSYNEQFFGPGTRLTVL.

The rearrangement joins TRBV7-9 to TRBJ1-2; perhaps TRBD1 as D (6 bases). Germline lookup yields CDR1 SEHNR and CDR2 FQNEAQ (reference sequence). This CDR3 is 18 amino acids long. Trimming removed 4 bases at V and 1 base at J, with 22 bases between. The CDR3: CASSSGPLVYRVNYGYTF. DNA of the CDR3: TGTGCCAGCAGCTCCGGACCACTCGTGTACAGGGTTAACTATGGCTACACCTTC.

The rearrangement joins TRBV6-1 to TRBJ1-2; 8 positions match TRBD1. CDR3 length: 15 amino acids. Germline trimming cut 11 bases from V and 4 bases from J; bases unmatched to any gene: 15. In germline, CDR1 is MNHNS, CDR2 SASEGT. The CDR3 here is CAARTPGQDPYGYTF. In DNA form, the CDR3 reads TGTGCCGCCCGGACCCCGGGACAGGACCCCTATGGCTACACCTTC.

This chain uses TRBV10-2 with TRBJ2-1, with TRBD1 as a possible D gene (6 bases). V was shortened by 8 bases and J by 5 bases, with 13 bases between the two germline ends. The length of the CDR3 is 13 residues. Germline V gene lookup returns CDR1 WSHSY and CDR2 SAAADI. CDR3 DNA sequence: TGCGCCAGCCGCCGGGACATCGACAATGAGCAGTTCTTC. Protein sequence: CASRRDIDNEQFF.